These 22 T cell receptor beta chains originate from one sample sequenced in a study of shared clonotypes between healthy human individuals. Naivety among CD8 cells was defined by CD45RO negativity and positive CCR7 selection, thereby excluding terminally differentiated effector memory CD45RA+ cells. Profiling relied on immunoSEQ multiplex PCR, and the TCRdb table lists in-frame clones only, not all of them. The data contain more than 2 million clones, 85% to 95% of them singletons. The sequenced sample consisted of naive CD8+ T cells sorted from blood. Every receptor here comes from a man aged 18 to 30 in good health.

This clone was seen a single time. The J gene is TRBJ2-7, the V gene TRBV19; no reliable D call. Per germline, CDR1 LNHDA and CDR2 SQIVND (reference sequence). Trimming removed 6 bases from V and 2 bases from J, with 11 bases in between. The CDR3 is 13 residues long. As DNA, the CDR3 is TGTGCCAGTAGCTACAGACCAGCCTACGAGCAGTACTTC. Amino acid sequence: CASSYRPAYEQYF.

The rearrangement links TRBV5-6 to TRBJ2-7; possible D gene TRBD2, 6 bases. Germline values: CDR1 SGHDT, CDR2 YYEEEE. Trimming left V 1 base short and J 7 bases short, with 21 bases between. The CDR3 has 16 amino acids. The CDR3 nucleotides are TGTGCCAGCAGCTTGATGTTATGGGACTTAAAGGGGGAGCAGTACTTC. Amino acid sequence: CASSLMLWDLKGEQYF.

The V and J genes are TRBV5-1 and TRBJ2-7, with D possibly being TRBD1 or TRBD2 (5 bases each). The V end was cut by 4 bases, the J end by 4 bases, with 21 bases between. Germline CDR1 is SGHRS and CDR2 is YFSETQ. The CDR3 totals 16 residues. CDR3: CASSLVYPRDGYEQYF. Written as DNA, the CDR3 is TGCGCCAGCAGCCTCGTATATCCCCGGGACGGATACGAGCAGTACTTC.

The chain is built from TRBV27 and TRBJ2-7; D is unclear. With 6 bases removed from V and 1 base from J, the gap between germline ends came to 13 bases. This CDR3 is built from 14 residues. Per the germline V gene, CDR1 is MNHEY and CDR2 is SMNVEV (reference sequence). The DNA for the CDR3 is TGTGCCAGCAGCCCTCAAGTGAGGTCCTACGAGCAGTACTTC. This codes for CASSPQVRSYEQYF.

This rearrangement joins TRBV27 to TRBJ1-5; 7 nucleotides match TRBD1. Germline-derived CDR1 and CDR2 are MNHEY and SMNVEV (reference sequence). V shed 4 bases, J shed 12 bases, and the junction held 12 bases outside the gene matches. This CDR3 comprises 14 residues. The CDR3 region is CASSWTGGRGSQHF. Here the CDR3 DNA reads TGTGCCAGCAGTTGGACAGGAGGGCGGGGGAGCCAGCATTTT.

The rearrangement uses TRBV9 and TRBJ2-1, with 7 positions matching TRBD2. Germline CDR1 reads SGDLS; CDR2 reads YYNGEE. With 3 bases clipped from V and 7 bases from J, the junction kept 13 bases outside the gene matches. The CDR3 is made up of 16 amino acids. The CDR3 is CASSGAVRAGDNEQFF. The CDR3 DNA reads TGTGCCAGCAGCGGCGCAGTGAGGGCGGGAGATAATGAGCAGTTCTTC.

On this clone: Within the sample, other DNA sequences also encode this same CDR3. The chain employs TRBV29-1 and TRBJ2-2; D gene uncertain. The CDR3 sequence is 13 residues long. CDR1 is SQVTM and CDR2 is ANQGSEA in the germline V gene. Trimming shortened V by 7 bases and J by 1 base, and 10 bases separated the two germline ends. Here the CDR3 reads CSALAGNTGELFF. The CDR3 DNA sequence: TGCAGCGCCCTGGCAGGGAACACCGGGGAGCTGTTTTTT.

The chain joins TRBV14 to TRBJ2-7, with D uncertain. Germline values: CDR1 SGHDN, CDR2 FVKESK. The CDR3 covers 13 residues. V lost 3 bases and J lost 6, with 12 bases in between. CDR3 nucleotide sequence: TGTGCCAGCAGCCAGGCATTGGGCTCCGAGCAGTACTTC. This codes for CASSQALGSEQYF.

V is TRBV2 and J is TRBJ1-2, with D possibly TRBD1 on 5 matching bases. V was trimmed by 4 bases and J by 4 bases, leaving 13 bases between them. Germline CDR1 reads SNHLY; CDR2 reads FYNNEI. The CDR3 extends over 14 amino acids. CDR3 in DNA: TGTGCCAGCAGTGGGGGCCCACCCGTCTATGGCTACACCTTC. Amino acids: CASSGGPPVYGYTF.

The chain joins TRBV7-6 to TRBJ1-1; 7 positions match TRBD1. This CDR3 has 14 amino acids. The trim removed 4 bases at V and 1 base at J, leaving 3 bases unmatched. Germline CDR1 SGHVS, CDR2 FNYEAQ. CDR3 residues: CASSSGTENTEAFF. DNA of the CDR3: TGTGCCAGCAGCTCCGGGACAGAGAACACTGAAGCTTTCTTT.

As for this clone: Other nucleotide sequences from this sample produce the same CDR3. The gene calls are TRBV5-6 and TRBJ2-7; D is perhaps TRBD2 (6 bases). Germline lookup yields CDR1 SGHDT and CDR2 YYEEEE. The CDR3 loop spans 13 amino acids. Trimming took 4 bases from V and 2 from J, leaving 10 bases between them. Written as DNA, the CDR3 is TGTGCCAGCAGCCCGGGGGATACCTACGAGCAGTACTTC. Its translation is CASSPGDTYEQYF.

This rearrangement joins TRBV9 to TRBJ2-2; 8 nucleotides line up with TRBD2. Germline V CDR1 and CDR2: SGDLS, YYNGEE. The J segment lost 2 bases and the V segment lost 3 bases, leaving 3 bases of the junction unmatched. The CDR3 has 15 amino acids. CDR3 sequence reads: CASSGSGINTGELFF. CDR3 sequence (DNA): TGTGCCAGCAGCGGTAGCGGGATTAACACCGGGGAGCTGTTTTTT.

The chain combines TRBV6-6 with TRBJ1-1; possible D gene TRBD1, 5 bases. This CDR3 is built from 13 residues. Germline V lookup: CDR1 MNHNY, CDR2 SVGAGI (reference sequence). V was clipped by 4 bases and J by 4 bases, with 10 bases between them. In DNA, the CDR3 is TGTGCCAGCAGTTTCAGGGCGGGCACTGAAGCTTTCTTT. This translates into CASSFRAGTEAFF.

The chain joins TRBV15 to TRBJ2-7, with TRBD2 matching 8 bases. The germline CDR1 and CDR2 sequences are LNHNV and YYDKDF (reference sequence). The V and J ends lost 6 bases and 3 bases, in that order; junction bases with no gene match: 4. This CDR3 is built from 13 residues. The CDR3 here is CATSLGRDYEQYF. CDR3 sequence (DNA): TGTGCCACCAGTCTCGGGAGGGACTACGAGCAGTACTTC.

The DNA for the CDR3 is TGCGCCAGCAGCCAAGAGTATCAAGGGGAAAACTTGGAGGAGACCCAGTACTTC. Translating it yields CASSQEYQGENLEETQYF. The chain combines TRBV4-3 with TRBJ2-5, with D perhaps matching TRBD1 (5 bases). The length of the CDR3 is 18 residues. V was shortened by 0 bases and J by 5 bases, with 22 bases between the two germline ends. CDR1 and CDR2 from the germline V gene are LGHNA and YSLEER.

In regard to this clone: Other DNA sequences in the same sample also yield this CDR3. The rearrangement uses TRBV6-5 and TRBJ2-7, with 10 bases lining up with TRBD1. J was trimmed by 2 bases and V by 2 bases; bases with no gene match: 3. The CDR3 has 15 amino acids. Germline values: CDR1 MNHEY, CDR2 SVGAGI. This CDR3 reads CASSYETGGPYEQYF. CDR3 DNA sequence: TGTGCCAGCAGTTACGAGACAGGGGGCCCCTACGAGCAGTACTTC.

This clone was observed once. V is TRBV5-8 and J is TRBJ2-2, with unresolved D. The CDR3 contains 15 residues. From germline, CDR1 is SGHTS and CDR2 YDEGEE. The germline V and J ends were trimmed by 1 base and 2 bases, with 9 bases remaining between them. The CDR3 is CASSLPTVNTGELFF. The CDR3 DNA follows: TGTGCCAGCAGCTTGCCAACAGTTAACACCGGGGAGCTGTTTTTT.

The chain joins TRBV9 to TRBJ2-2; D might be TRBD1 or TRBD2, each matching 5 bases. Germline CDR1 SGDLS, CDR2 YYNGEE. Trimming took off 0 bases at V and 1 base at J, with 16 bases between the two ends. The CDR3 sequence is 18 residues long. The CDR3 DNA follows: TGTGCCAGCAGCGTAGCTCCCCTCGAGGGGAGGAACACCGGGGAGCTGTTTTTT. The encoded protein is CASSVAPLEGRNTGELFF.

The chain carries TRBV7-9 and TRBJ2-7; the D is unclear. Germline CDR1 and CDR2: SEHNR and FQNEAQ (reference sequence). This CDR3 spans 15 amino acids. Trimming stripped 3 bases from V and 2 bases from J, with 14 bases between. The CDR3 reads CASSFPTAHPYEQYF. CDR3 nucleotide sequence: TGTGCCAGCAGCTTTCCCACGGCTCACCCCTACGAGCAGTACTTC.

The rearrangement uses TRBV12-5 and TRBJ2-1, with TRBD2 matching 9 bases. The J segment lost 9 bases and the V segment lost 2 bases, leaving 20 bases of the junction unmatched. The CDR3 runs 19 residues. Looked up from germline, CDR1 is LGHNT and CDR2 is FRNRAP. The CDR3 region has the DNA TGTGCTAGTGGTTTGCCTCGGGGAGCGGGAGGCCCCCGTGAGGGTGAGCAGTTCTTC. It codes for CASGLPRGAGGPREGEQFF.

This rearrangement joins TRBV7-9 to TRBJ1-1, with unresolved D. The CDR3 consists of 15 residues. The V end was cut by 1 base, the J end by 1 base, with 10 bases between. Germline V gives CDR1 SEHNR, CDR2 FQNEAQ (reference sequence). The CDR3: CASSLVGMGNTEAFF. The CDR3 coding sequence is TGTGCCAGCAGCTTAGTGGGGATGGGGAACACTGAAGCTTTCTTT.

CDR3 loop: CSAGDSYEQYF. In DNA form, the CDR3 reads TGCAGTGCTGGGGACAGTTACGAGCAGTACTTC. V usage is TRBV20-1 and J usage is TRBJ2-7, with TRBD1 identical over 7 bases. Per germline, CDR1 DFQATT and CDR2 SNEGSKA (reference sequence). Trimming cost V 5 bases and J 4 bases; bases outside gene matches: 2. This CDR3 contains 11 residues.